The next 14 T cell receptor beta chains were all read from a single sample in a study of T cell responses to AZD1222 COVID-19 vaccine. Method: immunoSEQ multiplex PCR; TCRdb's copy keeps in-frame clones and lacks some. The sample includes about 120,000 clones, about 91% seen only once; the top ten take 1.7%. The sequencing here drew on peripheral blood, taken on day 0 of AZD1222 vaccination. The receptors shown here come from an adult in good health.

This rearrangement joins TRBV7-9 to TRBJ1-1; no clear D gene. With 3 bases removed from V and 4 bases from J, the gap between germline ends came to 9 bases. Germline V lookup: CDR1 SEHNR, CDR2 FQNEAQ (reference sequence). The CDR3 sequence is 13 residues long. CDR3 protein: CASSFVGLTEAFF. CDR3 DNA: TGTGCCAGCAGCTTCGTAGGGCTCACTGAAGCTTTCTTT.

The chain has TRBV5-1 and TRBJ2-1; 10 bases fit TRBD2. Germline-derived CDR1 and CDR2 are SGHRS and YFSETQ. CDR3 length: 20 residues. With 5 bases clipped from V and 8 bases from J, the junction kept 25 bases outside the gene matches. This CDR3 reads CASRPPRLAGSQAVRDEQFF. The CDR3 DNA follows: TGCGCCAGCAGACCACCGAGACTAGCGGGCTCGCAGGCAGTCAGGGATGAGCAGTTCTTC. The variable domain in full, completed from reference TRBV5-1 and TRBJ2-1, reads KAGVTQTPRYLIKTRGQQVTLSCSPISGHRSVSWYQQTPGQGLQFLFEYFSETQRNKGNFPGRFSGRQFSNSRSEMNVSTLELGDSALYLCASRPPRLAGSQAVRDEQFFGPGTRLTVL.

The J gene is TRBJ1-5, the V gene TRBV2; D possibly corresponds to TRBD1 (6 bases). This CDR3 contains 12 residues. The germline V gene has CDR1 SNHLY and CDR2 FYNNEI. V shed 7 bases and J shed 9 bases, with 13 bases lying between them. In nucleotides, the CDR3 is TGTGCCAGCACCCAACCCAGGGGGCCCCAGCATTTT. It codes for CASTQPRGPQHF.

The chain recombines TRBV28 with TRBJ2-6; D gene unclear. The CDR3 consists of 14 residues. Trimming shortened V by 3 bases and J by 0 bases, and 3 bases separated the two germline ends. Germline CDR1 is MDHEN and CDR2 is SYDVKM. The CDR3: CASSLHSGANVLTF. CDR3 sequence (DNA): TGTGCCAGCAGTTTGCACTCTGGGGCCAACGTCCTGACTTTC.

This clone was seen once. CDR3 region: CASSYSVAGARFEQYV. The CDR3 bases are TGTGCCAGCAGTTACTCGGTAGCGGGAGCTAGATTCGAGCAGTACGTC. The gene calls are TRBV6-2 or TRBV6-3 and TRBJ2-7; 9 bases line up with TRBD2. CDR1 MNHEY and CDR2 SVGEGT come from the germline V gene. J lost 6 bases, V lost 0 bases, and 9 bases had no gene match. This CDR3 has 16 amino acids.

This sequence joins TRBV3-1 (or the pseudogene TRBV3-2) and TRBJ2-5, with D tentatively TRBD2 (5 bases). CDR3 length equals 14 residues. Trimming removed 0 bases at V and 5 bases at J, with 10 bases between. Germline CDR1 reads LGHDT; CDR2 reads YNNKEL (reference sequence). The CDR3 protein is CASSQEGGEETQYF. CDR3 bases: TGTGCCAGCAGCCAAGAAGGTGGGGAGGAGACCCAGTACTTC.

CDR3 DNA: TGCGCCAGCAGCTTGGACGGGGTGCAGCCCCAGCATTTT. It yields the protein CASSLDGVQPQHF. This rearrangement joins TRBV5-1 to TRBJ1-5; D is unresolved. Trimming removed 0 bases at V and 7 bases at J, with 8 bases between. The CDR3 has 13 amino acids. Germline CDR1 reads SGHRS; CDR2 reads YFSETQ.

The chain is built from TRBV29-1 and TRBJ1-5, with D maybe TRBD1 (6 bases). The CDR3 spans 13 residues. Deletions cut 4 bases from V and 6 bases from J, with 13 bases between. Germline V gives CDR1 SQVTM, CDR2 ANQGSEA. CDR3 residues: CSVAGGGGQPQHF. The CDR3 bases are TGCAGCGTTGCCGGGGGAGGGGGTCAGCCCCAGCATTTT.

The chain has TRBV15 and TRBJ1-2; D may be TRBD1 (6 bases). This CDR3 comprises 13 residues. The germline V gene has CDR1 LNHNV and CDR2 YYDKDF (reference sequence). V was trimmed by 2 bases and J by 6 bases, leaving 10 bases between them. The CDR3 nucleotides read TGTGCCACCAGCAGACAAAGACAGGATGGCTACACCTTC. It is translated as CATSRQRQDGYTF.

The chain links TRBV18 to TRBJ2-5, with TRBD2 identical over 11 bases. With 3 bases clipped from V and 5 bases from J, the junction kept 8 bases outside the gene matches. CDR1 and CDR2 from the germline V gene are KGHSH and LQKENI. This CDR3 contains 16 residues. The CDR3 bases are TGTGCCAGCTCACCTCCGGGACTAGCGGTTATGGAGACCCAGTACTTC. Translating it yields CASSPPGLAVMETQYF.

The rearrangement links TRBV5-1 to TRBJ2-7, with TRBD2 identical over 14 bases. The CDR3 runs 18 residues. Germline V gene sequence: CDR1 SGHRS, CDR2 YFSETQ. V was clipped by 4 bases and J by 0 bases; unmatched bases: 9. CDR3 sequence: CASSTLPGTSGSSYEQYF. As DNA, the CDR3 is TGCGCCAGCAGCACCCTCCCCGGGACTAGCGGGAGCTCCTACGAGCAGTACTTC.

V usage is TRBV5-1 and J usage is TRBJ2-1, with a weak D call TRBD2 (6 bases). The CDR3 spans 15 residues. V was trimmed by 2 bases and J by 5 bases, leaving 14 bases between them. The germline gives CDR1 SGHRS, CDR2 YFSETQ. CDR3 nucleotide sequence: TGCGCCAGCAGCTTTCTAGCGCGAGAGGACAATGAGCAGTTCTTC. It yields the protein CASSFLAREDNEQFF.

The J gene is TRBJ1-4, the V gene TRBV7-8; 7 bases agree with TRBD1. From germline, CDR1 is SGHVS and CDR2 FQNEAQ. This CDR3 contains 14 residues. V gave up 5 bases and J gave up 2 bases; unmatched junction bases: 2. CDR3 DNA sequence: TGTGCCAGCAGCCGACAGGGTACTAATGAAAAACTGTTTTTT. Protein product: CASSRQGTNEKLFF.

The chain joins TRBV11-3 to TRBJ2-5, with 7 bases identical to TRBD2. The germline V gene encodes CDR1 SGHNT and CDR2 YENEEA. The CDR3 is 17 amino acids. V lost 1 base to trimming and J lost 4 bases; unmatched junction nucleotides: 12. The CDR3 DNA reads TGTGCCAGCAGCTTAGGGGGCTGGGAGGGCCGAAGAGAGACCCAGTACTTC. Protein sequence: CASSLGGWEGRRETQYF. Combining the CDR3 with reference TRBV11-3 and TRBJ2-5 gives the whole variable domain EAGVVQSPRYKIIEKKQPVAFWCNPISGHNTLYWYLQNLGQGPELLIRYENEEAVDDSQLPKDRFSAERLKGVDSTLKIQPAELGDSAVYLCASSLGGWEGRRETQYFGPGTRLLVL.